The TCR beta chain described here comes from a study of cytomegalovirus exposure and HLA in healthy donors. Germline CDR1 reads LNHDA; CDR2 reads SQIVND (reference sequence). The CDR3 spans 14 residues. Trimming stripped 4 bases from V and 8 bases from J, with 17 bases between. The PCR employed 60 Vbeta primers together with 13 Jbeta primers. Generated by immunoSEQ multiplex PCR, the TCRdb table keeps only in-frame clones and is missing some. The table has 100,000 to 150,000 clones, roughly 82% seen once. Findings and limits, study-wide: In a later analysis, an Asian-associated ancestry cluster reportedly showed fewer N-insertions than the approximately 670-donor mean. A missense DCLRE1C variant was associated with V- and J-gene trimming of TCR beta chains in a later analysis, and an independent cohort replicated the association.

Concerning this clone: The antigen is unknown.

The chain carries TRBV19 and TRBJ1-2, with a weak D call TRBD1 (5 bases). The receptor's source is a man aged 50-60 years in good health and CMV-seronegative. The sequenced sample consisted of PBMCs. The CDR3 DNA sequence: TGTGCCAGTAGTACCCAGGGACGGCGGGACGGCTACACCTTC. This codes for CASSTQGRRDGYTF.